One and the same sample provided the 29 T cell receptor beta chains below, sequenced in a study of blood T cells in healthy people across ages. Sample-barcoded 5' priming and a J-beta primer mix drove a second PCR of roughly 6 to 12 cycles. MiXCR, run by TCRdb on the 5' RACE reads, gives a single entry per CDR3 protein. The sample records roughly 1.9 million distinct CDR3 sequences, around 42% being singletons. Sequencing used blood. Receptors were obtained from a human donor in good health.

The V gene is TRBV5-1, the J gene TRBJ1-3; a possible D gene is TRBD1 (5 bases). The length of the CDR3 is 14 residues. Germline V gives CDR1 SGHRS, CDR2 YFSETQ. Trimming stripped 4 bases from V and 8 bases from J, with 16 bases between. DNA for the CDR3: TGCGCCAGCAGCCCAGTCGGGACCGGGGACACCATATATTTT. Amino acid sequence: CASSPVGTGDTIYF.

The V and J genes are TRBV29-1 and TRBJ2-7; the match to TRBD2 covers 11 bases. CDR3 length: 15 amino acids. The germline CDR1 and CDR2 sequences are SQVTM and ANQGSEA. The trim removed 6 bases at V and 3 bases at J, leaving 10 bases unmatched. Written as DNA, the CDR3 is TGCAGCGTGGTAACGGGACTAGCGGCCCTCTACGAGCAGTACTTC. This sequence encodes CSVVTGLAALYEQYF.

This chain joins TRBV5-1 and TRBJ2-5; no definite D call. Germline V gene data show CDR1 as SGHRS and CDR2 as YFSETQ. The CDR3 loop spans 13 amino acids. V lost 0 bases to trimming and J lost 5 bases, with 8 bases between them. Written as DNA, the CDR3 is TGCGCCAGCAGCTTGGTTATACGGGAGACCCAGTACTTC. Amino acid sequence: CASSLVIRETQYF.

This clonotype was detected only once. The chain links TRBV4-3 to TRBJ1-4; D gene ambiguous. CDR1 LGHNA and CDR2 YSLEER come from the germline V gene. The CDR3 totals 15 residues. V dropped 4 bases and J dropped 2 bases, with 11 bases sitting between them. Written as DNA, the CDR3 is TGCGCCAGCAGCCCCGGGATTGGGACTAATGAAAAACTGTTTTTT. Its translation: CASSPGIGTNEKLFF.

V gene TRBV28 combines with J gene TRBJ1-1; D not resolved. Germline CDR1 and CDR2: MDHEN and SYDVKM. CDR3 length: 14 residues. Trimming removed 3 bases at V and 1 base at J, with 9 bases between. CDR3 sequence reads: CASSFLGKNTEAFF. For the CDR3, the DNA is TGTGCCAGCAGTTTCCTTGGGAAGAACACTGAAGCTTTCTTT.

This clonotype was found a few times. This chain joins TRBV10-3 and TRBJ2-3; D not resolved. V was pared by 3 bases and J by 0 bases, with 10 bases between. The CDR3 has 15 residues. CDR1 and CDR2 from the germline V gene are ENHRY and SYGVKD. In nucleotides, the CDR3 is TGTGCCATCAGTGACCCGAGGTCCAGCACAGATACGCAGTATTTT. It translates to CAISDPRSSTDTQYF.

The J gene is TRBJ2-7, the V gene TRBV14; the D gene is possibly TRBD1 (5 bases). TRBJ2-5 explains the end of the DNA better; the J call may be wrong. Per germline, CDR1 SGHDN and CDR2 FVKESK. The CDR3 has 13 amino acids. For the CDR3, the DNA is TGTGCCAGCAGCCAAGAGCAGGGAGAGACCCAGTACTTC. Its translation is CASSQEQGETQYF.

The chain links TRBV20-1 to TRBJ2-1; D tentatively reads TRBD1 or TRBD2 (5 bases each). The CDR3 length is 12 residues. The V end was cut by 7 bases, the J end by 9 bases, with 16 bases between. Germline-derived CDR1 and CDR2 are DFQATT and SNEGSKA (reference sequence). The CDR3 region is CSEGTAGGEQFF. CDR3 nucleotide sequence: TGCAGTGAAGGGACGGCGGGTGGTGAGCAGTTCTTC.

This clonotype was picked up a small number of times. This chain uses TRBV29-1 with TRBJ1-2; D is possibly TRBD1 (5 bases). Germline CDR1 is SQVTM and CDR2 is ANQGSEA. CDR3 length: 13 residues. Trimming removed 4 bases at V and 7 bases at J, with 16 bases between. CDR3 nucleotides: TGCAGCGTTGGGACTGGACACCGGTTTGGCTACACCTTC. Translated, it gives CSVGTGHRFGYTF.

Here the CDR3 reads CASSLGQGASAFF. The CDR3 DNA reads as TGCGCCAGCAGCCTGGGACAGGGGGCGTCAGCTTTCTTT. The chain links TRBV4-3 to TRBJ1-1; 12 nucleotides agree with TRBD1. CDR1 and CDR2 (germline): LGHNA, YSLEER. The CDR3 covers 13 residues. V lost 4 bases to trimming and J lost 10 bases; unmatched junction nucleotides: 4.

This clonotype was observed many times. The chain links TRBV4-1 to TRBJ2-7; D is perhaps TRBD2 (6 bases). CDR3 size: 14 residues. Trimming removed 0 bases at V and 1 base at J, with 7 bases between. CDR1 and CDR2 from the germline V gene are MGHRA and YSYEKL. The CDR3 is CASSQEEGSYEQYF. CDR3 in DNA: TGCGCCAGCAGCCAAGAGGAGGGATCCTACGAGCAGTACTTC.

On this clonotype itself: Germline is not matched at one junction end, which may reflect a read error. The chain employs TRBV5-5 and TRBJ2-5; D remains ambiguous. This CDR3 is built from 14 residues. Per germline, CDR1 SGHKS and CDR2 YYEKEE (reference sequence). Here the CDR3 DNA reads TGTGCCAGCGGCTTGTGGGCCGGCCAAGAGACCCAGTACTTC. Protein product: CASGLWAGQETQYF. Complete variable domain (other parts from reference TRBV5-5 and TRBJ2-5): DAGVTQSPTHLIKTRGQQVTLRCSPISGHKSVSWYQQVLGQGPQFIFQYYEKEERGRGNFPDRFSARQFPNYSSELNVNALLLGDSALYLCASGLWAGQETQYFGPGTRLLVL.

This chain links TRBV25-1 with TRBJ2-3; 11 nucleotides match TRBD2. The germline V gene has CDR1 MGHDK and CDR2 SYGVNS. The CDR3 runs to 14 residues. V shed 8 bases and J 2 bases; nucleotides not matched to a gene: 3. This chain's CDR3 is CASGTSGSTDTQYF. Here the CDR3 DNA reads TGTGCCAGCGGGACTAGCGGCTCCACAGATACGCAGTATTTT.

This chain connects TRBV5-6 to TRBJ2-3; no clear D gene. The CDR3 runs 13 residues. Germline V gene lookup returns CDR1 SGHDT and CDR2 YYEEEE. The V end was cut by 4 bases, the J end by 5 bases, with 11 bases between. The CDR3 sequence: CASSPTHGDTQYF. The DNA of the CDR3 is TGTGCCAGCAGCCCGACCCATGGAGATACGCAGTATTTT.

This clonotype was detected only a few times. DNA of the CDR3: TGCAGTGCTAGAGATTTTAGGTTCAGCGGGATAGTGAATGAGCAGTTCTTC. Encoded protein: CSARDFRFSGIVNEQFF. The genes are TRBV20-1 and TRBJ2-1; TRBD2 agrees at 7 bases. The V and J ends lost 0 bases and 7 bases, in that order; junction bases with no gene match: 15. This CDR3 contains 17 residues. Germline CDR1 DFQATT, CDR2 SNEGSKA (reference sequence).

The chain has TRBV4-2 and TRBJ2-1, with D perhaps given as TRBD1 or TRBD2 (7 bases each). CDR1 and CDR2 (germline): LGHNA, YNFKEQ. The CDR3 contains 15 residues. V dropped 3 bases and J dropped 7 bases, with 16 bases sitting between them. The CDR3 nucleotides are TGTGCCAGCAGCCACCAGGGGGGGCCCGGGAATGAGCAGTTCTTC. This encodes CASSHQGGPGNEQFF.

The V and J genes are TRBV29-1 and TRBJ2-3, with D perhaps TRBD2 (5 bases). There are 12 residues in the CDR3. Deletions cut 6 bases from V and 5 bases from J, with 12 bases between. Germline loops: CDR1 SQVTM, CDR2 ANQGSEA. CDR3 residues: CSVYTRKDTQYF. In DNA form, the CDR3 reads TGCAGCGTATACACTAGGAAAGATACGCAGTATTTT.

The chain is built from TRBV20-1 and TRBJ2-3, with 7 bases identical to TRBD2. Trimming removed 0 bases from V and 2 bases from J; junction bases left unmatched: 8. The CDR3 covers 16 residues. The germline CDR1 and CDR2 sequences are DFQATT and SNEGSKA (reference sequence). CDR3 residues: CSARDYRGDVTDTQYF. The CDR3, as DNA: TGCAGTGCTAGAGATTATCGGGGGGACGTCACAGATACGCAGTATTTT.

In DNA, the CDR3 is TGTGCCAGCAGTTACAGCCTGGCCTACAATGAGCAGTTCTTC. Residues: CASSYSLAYNEQFF. This chain connects TRBV12-3 or TRBV12-4 to TRBJ2-1; no clear D gene. V lost 4 bases and J 2 bases, leaving 9 bases between the germline ends. The CDR3 totals 14 residues.

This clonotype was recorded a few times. The CDR3 DNA reads TGTGCCAGCAGCAGCCAACAGGGGGACAACTCACCCCTCCACTTT. Its translation is CASSSQQGDNSPLHF. The chain combines TRBV5-6 with TRBJ1-6; the match to TRBD1 covers 8 bases. The CDR3 totals 15 residues. The germline V gene encodes CDR1 SGHDT and CDR2 YYEEEE. J gave up 10 bases and V 4 bases, and 10 bases lay outside the gene matches. Full variable domain (remainder filled in from reference TRBV5-6 and TRBJ1-6): DAGVTQSPTHLIKTRGQQVTLRCSPKSGHDTVSWYQQALGQGPQFIFQYYEEEERQRGNFPDRFSGHQFPNYSSELNVNALLLGDSALYLCASSSQQGDNSPLHFGNGTRLTVT.

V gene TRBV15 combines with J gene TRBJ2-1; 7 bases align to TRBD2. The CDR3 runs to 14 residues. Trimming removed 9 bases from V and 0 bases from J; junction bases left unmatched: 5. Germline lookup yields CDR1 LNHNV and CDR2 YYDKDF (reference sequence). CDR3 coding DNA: TGTGCCACGCAGTCGGGGGGCTCCTACAATGAGCAGTTCTTC. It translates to CATQSGGSYNEQFF.

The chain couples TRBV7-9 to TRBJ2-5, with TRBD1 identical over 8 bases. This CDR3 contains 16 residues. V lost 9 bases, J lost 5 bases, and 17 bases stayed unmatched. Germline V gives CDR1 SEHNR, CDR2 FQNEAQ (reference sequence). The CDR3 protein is CASSSGQVPSGETQYF. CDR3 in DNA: TGTGCCAGTAGTTCGGGACAGGTCCCTTCGGGGGAGACCCAGTACTTC. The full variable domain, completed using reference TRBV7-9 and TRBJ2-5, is DTGVSQNPRHKITKRGQNVTFRCDPISEHNRLYWYRQTLGQGPEFLTYFQNEAQLEKSRLLSDRFSAERPKGSFSTLEIQRTEQGDSAMYLCASSSGQVPSGETQYFGPGTRLLVL.

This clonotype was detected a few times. CDR3 in amino acids: CAISGRDSVLEQYF. The CDR3 DNA sequence: TGTGCCATCAGTGGCCGGGACAGCGTCCTCGAGCAGTACTTC. The chain has TRBV10-3 and TRBJ2-7, with TRBD1 matching over 7 bases. The V gene end was trimmed by 4 bases and the J gene end by 6 bases; junction bases not matched to a gene: 9. CDR3 size: 14 residues. Germline V lookup: CDR1 ENHRY, CDR2 SYGVKD.

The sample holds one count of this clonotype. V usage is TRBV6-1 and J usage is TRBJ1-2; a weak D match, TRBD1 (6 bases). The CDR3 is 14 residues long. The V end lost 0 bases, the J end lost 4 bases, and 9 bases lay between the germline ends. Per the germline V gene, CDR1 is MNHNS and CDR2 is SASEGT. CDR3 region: CASSEAGHCYGYTF. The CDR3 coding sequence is TGTGCCAGCAGTGAAGCGGGACACTGCTATGGCTACACCTTC.

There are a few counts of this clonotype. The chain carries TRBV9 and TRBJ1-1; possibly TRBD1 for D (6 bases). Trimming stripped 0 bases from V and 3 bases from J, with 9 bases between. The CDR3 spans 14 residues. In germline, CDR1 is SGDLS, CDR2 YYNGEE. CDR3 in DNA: TGTGCCAGCAGCGTAGTGGGGGCTTACACTGAAGCTTTCTTT. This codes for CASSVVGAYTEAFF.

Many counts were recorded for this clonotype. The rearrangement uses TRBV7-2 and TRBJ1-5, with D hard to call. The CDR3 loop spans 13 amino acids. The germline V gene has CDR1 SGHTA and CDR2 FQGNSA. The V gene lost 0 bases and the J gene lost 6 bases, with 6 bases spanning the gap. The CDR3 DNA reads TGTGCCAGCAGCTTAGCTTTGGGTCAGCCCCAGCATTTT. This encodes CASSLALGQPQHF.

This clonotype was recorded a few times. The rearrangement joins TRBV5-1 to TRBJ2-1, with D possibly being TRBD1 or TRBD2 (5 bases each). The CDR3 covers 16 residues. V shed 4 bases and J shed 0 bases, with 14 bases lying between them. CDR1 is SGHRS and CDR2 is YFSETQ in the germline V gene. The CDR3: CASSEQGRSSYNEQFF. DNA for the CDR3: TGCGCCAGCAGCGAGCAGGGACGGAGCTCCTACAATGAGCAGTTCTTC.

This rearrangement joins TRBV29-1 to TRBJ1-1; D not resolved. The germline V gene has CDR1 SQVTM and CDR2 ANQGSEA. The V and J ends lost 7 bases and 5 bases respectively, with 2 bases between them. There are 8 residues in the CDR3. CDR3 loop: CSGTEAFF. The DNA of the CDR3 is TGCAGCGGAACTGAAGCTTTCTTT.

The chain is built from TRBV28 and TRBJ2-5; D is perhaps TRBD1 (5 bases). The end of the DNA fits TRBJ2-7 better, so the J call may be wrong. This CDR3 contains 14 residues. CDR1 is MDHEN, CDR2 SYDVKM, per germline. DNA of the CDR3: TGTGCCAGCAAAGGGGCAGATTCCACCTACGAGCAGTACTTC. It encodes CASKGADSTYEQYF.